This T cell receptor beta chain was sequenced during a study of blood T cell repertoires in COVID-19 (dated by TCRdb to the early 2020s). Looking at the study overall: The collaborator samples originated in the United States, Italy and Spain and spanned the acute and convalescent phases of COVID-19. The prospective study material was composed of cDNA or gDNA derived from T cells, B-cell-depleted T cells, or PBMCs. Deeply sampled blood TCRbeta repertoires from subjects exposed to, actively infected with, or recovered from COVID-19 were included in the dataset. A freely available public database, intended as a resource for researchers studying the immune response to SARS-CoV-2, is where the repertoires were released. The samples were drawn from two sources: the first 160 participants of the ongoing ImmuneRACE study, and 1,200 or so subjects contributed by 6 global collaborators. A de-identified subject ID, COVID-19 status, age in years and sex were almost always included in the sample metadata. Where available, HLA class I and class II types were taken from metadata supplied by the sample provider and were not determined by assay-based typing. On the study overall, not on this receptor specifically: The amount of clinical and demographic metadata varied by source and participant and was provided uncurated.

Worth noting for this clone: Which antigen it targets is not known. It has no much larger one-base neighbor in the sample; base qualities were not kept.

At the junction V is shortened by 1 base and J by 3 bases, with 12 bases in between. Spanning cysteine to phenylalanine, the CDR3 consists of 15 amino acids. The sequence is cut down to CDR3 DNA, 45 bases in frame from base 1. CDR1 and CDR2, looked up from the germline V gene, are SGDLS and YYNGEE. Collaborating institutions collected whole blood in K2EDTA tubes following their own protocols. For TCRbeta analysis, collaborators shipped samples in one of three forms: frozen whole blood, isolated PBMCs, or DNA extracted from either of those sample types. The immunoSEQ Assay, a bias-controlled multiplex PCR, was used to amplify TCRbeta CDR3 regions from genomic DNA. Under the source paper's analysis protocol: Nucleated cell counts per sample were estimated from amplification of reference gene primers within the assay. To quantify the absolute abundance of each unique TCRbeta CDR3 rearrangement, sequence reads were collapsed and filtered. For each sample, productive Simpson clonality was calculated as the square root of Simpson's diversity index over productive rearrangements. TCRdb obtained this table from immuneACCESS and retained in-frame rearrangements with V and J assigned. These tables miss some clones; where compared with another copy, unresolved V genes account for less than half of the shortfall, and the remainder is unexplained. D and trimming come from the DNA, and the V and J calls and clone size come from that table. The sample table records about 160,000 clones; approximately 83% of these occur just once. Of the sample, roughly 2.9% is held by the ten largest clones.

Input material: peripheral blood. This TCR came from a woman aged 55-69 years with acute or convalescent COVID-19. The V gene is TRBV9 and the J gene is TRBJ2-3; the D segment could be TRBD1, given 6 matching bases. The DNA sequence is given as TGTGCCAGCAGCGTATGGAAGGGGGAGACAGATACGCAGTATTTT. It translates to CASSVWKGETDTQYF.